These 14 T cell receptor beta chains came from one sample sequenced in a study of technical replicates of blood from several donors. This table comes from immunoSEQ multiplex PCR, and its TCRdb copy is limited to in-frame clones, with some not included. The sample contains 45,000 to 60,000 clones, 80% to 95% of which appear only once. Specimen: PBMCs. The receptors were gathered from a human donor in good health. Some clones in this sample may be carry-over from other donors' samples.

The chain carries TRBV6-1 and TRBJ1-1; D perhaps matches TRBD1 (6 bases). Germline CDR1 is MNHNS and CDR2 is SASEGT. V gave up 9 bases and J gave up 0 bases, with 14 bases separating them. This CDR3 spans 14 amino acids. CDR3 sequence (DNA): TGTGCCAGTCATACACAGGGAGTGAACACTGAAGCTTTCTTT. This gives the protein CASHTQGVNTEAFF.

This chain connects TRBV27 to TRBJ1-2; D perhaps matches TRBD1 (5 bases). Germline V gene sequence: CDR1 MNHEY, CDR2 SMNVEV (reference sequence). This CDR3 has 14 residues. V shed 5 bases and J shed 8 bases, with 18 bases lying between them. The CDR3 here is CASSLRGSPLGYTF. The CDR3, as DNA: TGTGCCAGCAGTCTGCGGGGCAGCCCACTGGGCTACACCTTC.

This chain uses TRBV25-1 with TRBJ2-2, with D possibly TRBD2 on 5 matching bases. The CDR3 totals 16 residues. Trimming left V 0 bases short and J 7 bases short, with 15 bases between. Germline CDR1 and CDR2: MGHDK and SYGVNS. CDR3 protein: CASSEYRGSGGGELFF. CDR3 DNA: TGTGCCAGCAGTGAATATCGCGGGTCAGGTGGCGGGGAGCTGTTTTTT. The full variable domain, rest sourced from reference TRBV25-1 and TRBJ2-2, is EADIYQTPRYLVIGTGKKITLECSQTMGHDKMYWYQQDPGMELHLIHYSYGVNSTEKGDLSSESTVSRIRTEHFPLTLESARPSHTSQYLCASSEYRGSGGGELFFGEGSRLTVL.

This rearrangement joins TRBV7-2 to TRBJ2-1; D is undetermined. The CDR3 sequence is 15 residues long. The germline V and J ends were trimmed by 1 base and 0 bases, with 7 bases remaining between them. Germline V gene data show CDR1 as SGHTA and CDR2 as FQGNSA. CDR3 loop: CASSLELFSYNEQFF. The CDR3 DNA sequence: TGTGCCAGCAGCTTAGAACTGTTCTCCTACAATGAGCAGTTCTTC.

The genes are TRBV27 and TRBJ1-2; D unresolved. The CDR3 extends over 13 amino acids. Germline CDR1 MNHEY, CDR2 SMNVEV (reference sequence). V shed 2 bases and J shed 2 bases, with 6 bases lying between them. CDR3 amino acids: CASSLQLNYGYTF. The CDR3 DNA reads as TGTGCCAGCAGTTTACAACTCAACTATGGCTACACCTTC.

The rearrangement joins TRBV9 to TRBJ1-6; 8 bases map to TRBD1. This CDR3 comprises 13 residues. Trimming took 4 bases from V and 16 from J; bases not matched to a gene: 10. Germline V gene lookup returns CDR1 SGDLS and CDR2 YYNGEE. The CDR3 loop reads CASSPGQGPRLHF. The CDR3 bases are TGTGCCAGCAGCCCAGGACAGGGCCCTCGGCTCCACTTT.

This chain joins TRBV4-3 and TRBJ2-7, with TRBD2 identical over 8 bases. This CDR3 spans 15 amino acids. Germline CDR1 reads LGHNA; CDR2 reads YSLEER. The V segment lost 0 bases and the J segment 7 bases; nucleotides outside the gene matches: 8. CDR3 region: CASSQEIGRAREQYF. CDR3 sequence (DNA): TGCGCCAGCAGCCAAGAGATCGGGAGGGCCCGGGAGCAGTACTTC.

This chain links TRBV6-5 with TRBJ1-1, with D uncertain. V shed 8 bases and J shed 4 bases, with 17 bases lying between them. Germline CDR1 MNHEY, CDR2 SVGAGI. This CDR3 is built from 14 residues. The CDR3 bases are TGTGCCAGCCGAAAAGAGGGAGGGAGCACTGAAGCTTTCTTT. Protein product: CASRKEGGSTEAFF.

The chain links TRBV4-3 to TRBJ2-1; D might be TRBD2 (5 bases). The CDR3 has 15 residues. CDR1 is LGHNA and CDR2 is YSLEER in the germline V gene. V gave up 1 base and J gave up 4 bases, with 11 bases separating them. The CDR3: CASSQVRAAYNEQFF. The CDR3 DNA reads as TGCGCCAGCAGCCAAGTGCGAGCGGCTTACAATGAGCAGTTCTTC.

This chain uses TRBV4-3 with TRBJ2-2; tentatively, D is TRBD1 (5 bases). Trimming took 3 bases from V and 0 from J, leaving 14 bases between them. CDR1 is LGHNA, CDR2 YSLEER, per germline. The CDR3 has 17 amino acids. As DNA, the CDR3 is TGCGCCAGCAGCCATCTAGTCGTGACAGCGAACACCGGGGAGCTGTTTTTT. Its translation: CASSHLVVTANTGELFF.

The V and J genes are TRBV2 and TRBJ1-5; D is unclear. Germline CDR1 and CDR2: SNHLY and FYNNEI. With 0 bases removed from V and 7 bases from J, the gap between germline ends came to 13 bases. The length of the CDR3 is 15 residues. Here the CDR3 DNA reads TGTGCCAGCAGTGAAGCTTATGGTCCGGTCCAGCCCCAGCATTTT. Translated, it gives CASSEAYGPVQPQHF.

The CDR3 sequence is CASSSSPRAYEQYF. As DNA, the CDR3 is TGTGCCAGCAGCTCCTCTCCCCGGGCCTACGAGCAGTACTTC. The genes are TRBV13 and TRBJ2-7; no clear D. CDR1 is PRHDT and CDR2 is FYEKMQ in the germline V gene (reference sequence). There are 14 residues in the CDR3. Deletions cut 4 bases from V and 2 bases from J, with 12 bases between.

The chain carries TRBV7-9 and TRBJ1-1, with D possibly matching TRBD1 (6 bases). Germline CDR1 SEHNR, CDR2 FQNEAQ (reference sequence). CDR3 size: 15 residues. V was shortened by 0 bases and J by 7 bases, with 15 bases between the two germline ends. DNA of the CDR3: TGTGCCAGCAGCTTAGCGGGGGGGCACGGGGTTGAAGCTTTCTTT. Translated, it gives CASSLAGGHGVEAFF.

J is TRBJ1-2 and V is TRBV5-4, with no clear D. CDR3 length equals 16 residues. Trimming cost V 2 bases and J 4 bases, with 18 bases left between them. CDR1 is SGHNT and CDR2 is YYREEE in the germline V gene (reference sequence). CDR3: CASSLSSRRTTYGYTF. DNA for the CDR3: TGTGCCAGCAGCTTATCTTCGAGGCGAACTACCTATGGCTACACCTTC.